This TCR beta chain came from a study of cytomegalovirus exposure and HLA in healthy donors. This CDR3 contains 14 residues. The V and J ends lost 7 bases and 4 bases respectively, with 14 bases between them. Germline V gene data show CDR1 as SNHLY and CDR2 as FYNNEI. PCR was performed using 60 Vbeta and 13 Jbeta primers. Clones were read by immunoSEQ multiplex PCR, and TCRdb kept only the in-frame ones, dropping some. The sample carries 150,000 to 200,000 clones, roughly four fifths recorded once. V and J are TRBV2 and TRBJ2-1; D perhaps matches TRBD1 (6 bases). The receptor's source is a man aged 50-60 years in good health and CMV-seropositive. Input material: PBMCs. The CDR3 here is CASTLDRSYNEQFF. CDR3 in DNA: TGTGCCAGCACCCTCGACAGGTCTTACAATGAGCAGTTCTTC.